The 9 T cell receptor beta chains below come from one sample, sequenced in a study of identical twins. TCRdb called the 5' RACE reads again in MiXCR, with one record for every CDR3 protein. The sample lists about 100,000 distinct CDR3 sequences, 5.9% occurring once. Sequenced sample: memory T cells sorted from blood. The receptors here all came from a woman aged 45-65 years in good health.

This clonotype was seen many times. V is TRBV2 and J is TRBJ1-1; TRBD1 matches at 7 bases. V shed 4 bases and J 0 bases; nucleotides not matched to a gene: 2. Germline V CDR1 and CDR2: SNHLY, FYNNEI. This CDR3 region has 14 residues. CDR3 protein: CASSGGQMNTEAFF. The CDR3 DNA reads TGTGCCAGCAGTGGGGGACAGATGAACACTGAAGCTTTCTTT.

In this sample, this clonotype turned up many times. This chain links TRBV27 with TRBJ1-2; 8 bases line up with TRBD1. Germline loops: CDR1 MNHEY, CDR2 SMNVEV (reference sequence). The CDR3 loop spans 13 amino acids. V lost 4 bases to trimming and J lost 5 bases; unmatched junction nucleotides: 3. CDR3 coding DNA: TGTGCCAGCAGTTCCCGGACAGGGTATGGCTACACCTTC. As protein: CASSSRTGYGYTF.

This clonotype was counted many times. CDR3 DNA sequence: TGTGCCAGCAGCACAGACGGGCACCCCACAGATACGCAGTATTTT. This codes for CASSTDGHPTDTQYF. The chain links TRBV7-8 to TRBJ2-3, with D unclear. Per germline, CDR1 SGHVS and CDR2 FQNEAQ. Trimming removed 5 bases from V and 2 bases from J, with 14 bases in between. The CDR3 is 15 amino acids.

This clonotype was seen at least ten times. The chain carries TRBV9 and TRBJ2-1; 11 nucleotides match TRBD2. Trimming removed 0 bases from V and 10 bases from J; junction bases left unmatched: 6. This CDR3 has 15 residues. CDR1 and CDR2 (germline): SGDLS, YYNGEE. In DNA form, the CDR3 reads TGTGCCAGCAGCGTAGAACCTAGCGGGAGGAGGGAGCAGTTCTTC. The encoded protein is CASSVEPSGRREQFF.

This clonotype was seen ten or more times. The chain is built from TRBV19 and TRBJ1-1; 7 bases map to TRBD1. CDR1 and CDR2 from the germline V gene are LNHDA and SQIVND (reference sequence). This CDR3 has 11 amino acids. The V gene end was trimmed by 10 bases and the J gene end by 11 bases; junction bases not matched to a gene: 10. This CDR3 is CATRTGMLAFF. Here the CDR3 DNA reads TGTGCCACCCGGACAGGAATGCTCGCTTTCTTT.

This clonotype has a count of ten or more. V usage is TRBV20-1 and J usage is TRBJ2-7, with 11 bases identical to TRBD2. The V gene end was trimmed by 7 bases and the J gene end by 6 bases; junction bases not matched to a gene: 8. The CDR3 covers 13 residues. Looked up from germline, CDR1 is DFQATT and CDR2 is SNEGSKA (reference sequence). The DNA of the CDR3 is TGCAGTGTTGGGCTAGCGGGAGGCGGCGAGCAGTACTTC. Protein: CSVGLAGGGEQYF.

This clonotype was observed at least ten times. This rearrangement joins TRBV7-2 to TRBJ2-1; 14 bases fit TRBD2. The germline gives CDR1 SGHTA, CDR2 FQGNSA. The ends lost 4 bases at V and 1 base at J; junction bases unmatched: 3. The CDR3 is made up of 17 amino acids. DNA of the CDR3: TGTGCCAGCAGCTCGACTAGCGGGAGGGGATCCTACAATGAGCAGTTCTTC. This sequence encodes CASSSTSGRGSYNEQFF.

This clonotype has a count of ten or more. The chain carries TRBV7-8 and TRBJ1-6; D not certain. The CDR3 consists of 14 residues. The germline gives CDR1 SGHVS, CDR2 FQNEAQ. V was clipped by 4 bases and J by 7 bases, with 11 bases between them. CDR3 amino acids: CASSSSALNSPLHF. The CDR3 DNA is TGTGCCAGCAGCTCTTCAGCCCTCAATTCACCCCTCCACTTT.

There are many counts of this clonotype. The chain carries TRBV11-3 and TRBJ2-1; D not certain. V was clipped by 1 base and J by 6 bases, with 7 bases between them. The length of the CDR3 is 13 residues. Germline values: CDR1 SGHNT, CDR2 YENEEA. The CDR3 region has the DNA TGTGCCAGCAGCTTAGGGGCCTCCAATGAGCAGTTCTTC. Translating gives CASSLGASNEQFF.